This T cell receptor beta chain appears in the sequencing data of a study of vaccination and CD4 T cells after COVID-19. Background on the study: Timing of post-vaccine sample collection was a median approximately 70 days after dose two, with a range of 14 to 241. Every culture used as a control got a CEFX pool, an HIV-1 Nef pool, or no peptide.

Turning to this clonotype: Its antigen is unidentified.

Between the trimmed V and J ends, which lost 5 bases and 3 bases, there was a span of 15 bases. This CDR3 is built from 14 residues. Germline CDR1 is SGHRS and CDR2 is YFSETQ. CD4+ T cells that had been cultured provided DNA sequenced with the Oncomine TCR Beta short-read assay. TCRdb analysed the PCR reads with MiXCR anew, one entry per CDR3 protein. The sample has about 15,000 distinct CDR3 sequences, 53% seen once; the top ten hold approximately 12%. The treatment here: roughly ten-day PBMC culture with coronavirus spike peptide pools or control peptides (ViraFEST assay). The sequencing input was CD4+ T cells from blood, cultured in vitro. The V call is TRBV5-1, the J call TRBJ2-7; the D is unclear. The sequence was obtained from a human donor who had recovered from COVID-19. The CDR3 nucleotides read TGCGCCAGCAGGAGTATGTGGTTGGTCTACGAGCAGTACTTC. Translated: CASRSMWLVYEQYF.